The clone carrying this T cell receptor beta chain was picked up a small number of times. Its antigen is unidentified. The data are from a study of identical twins. Study-level points and caveats: Insertions were fewer in abundant cord blood beta clonotypes, whereas memory repertoires showed none of this pattern.

Germline-derived CDR1 and CDR2 are MNHEY and SVGEGT. This CDR3 is 13 amino acids long. Trimming left V 4 bases short and J 5 bases short, with 11 bases between. Each CDR3 protein gets one entry after TCRdb re-called the 5' RACE reads with MiXCR. The repertoire includes 640,000 or so distinct CDR3 sequences, less than 7% of them detected once, and about 2% sits in the top ten. The V call is TRBV6-2 or TRBV6-3, the J call TRBJ1-2; TRBD1 might be the D (6 bases). This TCR came from a man between 18 and 35 years old in good health. The sequenced sample consisted of naive T cells sorted from blood. This CDR3 is CASSSGTFYGYTF. In nucleotides, the CDR3 is TGTGCCAGCAGTTCCGGGACATTTTATGGCTACACCTTC.